These 10 T cell receptor beta chains were all obtained from the same sample, sequenced in a study of blood T cell repertoires in COVID-19. The data were produced by immunoSEQ multiplex PCR, yet TCRdb's version contains in-frame clones alone and is incomplete. The table has over 100,000 clones, about nine tenths seen once. The material sequenced was peripheral blood. These receptors all come from a man aged 40-49 years with acute or convalescent COVID-19.

The sample holds a few counts of this clone. The J gene is TRBJ1-1, the V gene TRBV4-1; 7 positions match TRBD1. J lost 0 bases, V lost 3 bases, and 7 bases had no gene match. CDR1 is MGHRA and CDR2 is YSYEKL in the germline V gene. This CDR3 has 16 amino acids. CDR3 sequence: CASSHLGQIMNTEAFF. The CDR3 DNA is TGCGCCAGCAGCCACTTGGGACAGATCATGAACACTGAAGCTTTCTTT.

The chain is built from TRBV6-5 and TRBJ1-5; D may be TRBD1 (6 bases). Trimming pared 7 bases from V and 3 bases from J, leaving 10 bases between. This CDR3 has 13 residues. CDR1 and CDR2 (germline): MNHEY, SVGAGI. The CDR3 spells CASTQGTNQPQHF. The CDR3 nucleotides read TGTGCCAGCACCCAGGGGACCAATCAGCCCCAGCATTTT.

The chain has TRBV19 and TRBJ2-4, with 7 bases matching TRBD2. J was trimmed by 2 bases and V by 1 base; bases with no gene match: 5. The germline CDR1 and CDR2 sequences are LNHDA and SQIVND (reference sequence). The CDR3 is made up of 16 amino acids. As DNA, the CDR3 is TGTGCCAGTAGTATAGGGGACTACCCTCCCAAAAACATTCAGTACTTC. As protein: CASSIGDYPPKNIQYF.

This chain links TRBV5-8 with TRBJ1-5; D remains unclear. CDR3 size: 14 residues. Germline V CDR1 and CDR2: SGHTS, YDEGEE. V was pared by 4 bases and J by 7 bases, with 15 bases between. CDR3 loop: CASSPVKSGQPQHF. The CDR3 DNA is TGTGCCAGCAGCCCGGTTAAGAGCGGGCAGCCCCAGCATTTT.

The J gene is TRBJ2-1, the V gene TRBV4-3, with 9 bases lining up with TRBD2. The CDR3 covers 15 residues. CDR1 is LGHNA, CDR2 YSLEER, per germline. Trimming removed 1 base from V and 5 bases from J; junction bases left unmatched: 3. The CDR3, as DNA: TGCGCCAGCAGCCAAGGGCTAGCGGGGAACAATGAGCAGTTCTTC. As protein: CASSQGLAGNNEQFF.

CDR3 in amino acids: CASSAAGGSTSYEQYF. The DNA for the CDR3 is TGTGCCAGCAGCGCAGCAGGGGGTTCAACCTCCTACGAGCAGTACTTC. This chain uses TRBV7-3 with TRBJ2-7; the match to TRBD1 covers 7 bases. With V trimmed by 5 bases and J by 0 bases, 10 bases remained unmatched. The CDR3 has 16 amino acids. The germline V gene has CDR1 SGHTA and CDR2 FQGTGA.

The chain combines TRBV11-2 with TRBJ2-3; D is uncertain. The CDR3 totals 11 residues. Germline values: CDR1 SGHAT, CDR2 FQNNGV. V was cut by 4 bases and J by 6 bases, with 5 bases left in between. This chain's CDR3 is CASSSLDTQYF. As DNA, the CDR3 is TGTGCCAGCAGCTCCCTCGATACGCAGTATTTT.

The chain links TRBV5-5 to TRBJ1-2; D is ambiguous. This CDR3 contains 16 residues. Germline V lookup: CDR1 SGHKS, CDR2 YYEKEE (reference sequence). V was cut by 9 bases and J by 6 bases, with 27 bases left in between. CDR3 sequence: CATNRPEQTRVDGYTF. The CDR3 region has the DNA TGTGCCACCAATCGCCCAGAACAGACAAGAGTTGATGGCTACACCTTC.

The gene calls are TRBV19 and TRBJ2-1, with 10 bases matching TRBD2. CDR1 is LNHDA, CDR2 SQIVND, per germline (reference sequence). With V trimmed by 8 bases and J by 1 base, 11 bases remained unmatched. There are 17 residues in the CDR3. The CDR3 spells CASVSGRPGMSYNEQFF. For the CDR3, the DNA is TGTGCCAGTGTTAGCGGGAGGCCAGGTATGTCCTACAATGAGCAGTTCTTC.

This chain links TRBV19 with TRBJ2-7; D is perhaps TRBD1 (6 bases). CDR1 is LNHDA and CDR2 is SQIVND in the germline V gene (reference sequence). V was shortened by 5 bases and J by 2 bases, with 16 bases between the two germline ends. This CDR3 contains 15 residues. The CDR3, as DNA: TGTGCCAGTAGTCTTAACCCGACAGGCCCCTACGAGCAGTACTTC. Translating gives CASSLNPTGPYEQYF.